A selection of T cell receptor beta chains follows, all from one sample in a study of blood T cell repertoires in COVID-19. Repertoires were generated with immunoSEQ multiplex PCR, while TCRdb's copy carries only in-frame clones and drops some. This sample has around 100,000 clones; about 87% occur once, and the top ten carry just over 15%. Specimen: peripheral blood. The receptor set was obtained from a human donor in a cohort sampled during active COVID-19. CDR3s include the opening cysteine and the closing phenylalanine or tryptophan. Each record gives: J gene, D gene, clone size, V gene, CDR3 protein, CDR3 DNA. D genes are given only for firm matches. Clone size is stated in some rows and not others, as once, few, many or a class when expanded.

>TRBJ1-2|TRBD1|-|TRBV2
CASSERQGDGYTF
TGTGCCAGCAGTGAGCGACAGGGGGATGGCTACACCTTC
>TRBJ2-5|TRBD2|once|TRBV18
CASSGLAGEETQYF
TGTGCCAGCTCCGGGCTAGCGGGAGAAGAGACCCAGTACTTC
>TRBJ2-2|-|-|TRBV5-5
CASSPGKPRGELFF
TGTGCCAGCAGCCCCGGGAAGCCCCGGGGGGAGCTGTTTTTT
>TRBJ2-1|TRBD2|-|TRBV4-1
CASSPRLAGGATSYNEQFF
TGCGCCAGCAGCCCCAGACTAGCGGGAGGGGCTACATCCTACAATGAGCAGTTCTTC
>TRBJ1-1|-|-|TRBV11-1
CASSLRPTAEAFF
TGTGCCAGCAGCTTAAGGCCGACAGCCGAAGCTTTCTTT
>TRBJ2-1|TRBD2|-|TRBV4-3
CASSQVGTRDNEQFF
TGCGCCAGCAGCCAAGTCGGGACTAGGGATAATGAGCAGTTCTTC
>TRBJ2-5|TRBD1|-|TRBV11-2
CASSPHGTGLGETQYF
TGTGCCAGCAGCCCCCACGGGACAGGGTTGGGGGAGACCCAGTACTTC
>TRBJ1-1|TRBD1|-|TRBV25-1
CASSDWDRVDTEAFF
TGTGCCAGCAGTGACTGGGACAGGGTTGACACTGAAGCTTTCTTT
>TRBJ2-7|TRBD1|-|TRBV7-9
CASSATGLEQYF
TGTGCCAGCAGCGCGACAGGGCTCGAGCAGTACTTC
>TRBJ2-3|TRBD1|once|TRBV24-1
CATSELSGTGIETDTQYF
TGTGCCACCAGTGAACTATCCGGGACAGGGATAGAAACAGATACGCAGTATTTT
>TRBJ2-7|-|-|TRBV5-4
CASSLGQRGYEQYF
TGTGCCAGCAGCTTGGGCCAAAGAGGCTACGAGCAGTACTTC
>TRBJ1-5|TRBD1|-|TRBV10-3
CATVGGPNQPQHF
TGTGCCACGGTAGGGGGCCCCAATCAGCCCCAGCATTTT
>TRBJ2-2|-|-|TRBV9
CASSPPLGGRLGGELFF
TGTGCCAGCAGCCCCCCGTTGGGGGGAAGGTTAGGCGGGGAGCTGTTTTTT
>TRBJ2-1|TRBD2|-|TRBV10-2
CASSDRPSGTGEQFF
TGCGCCAGCAGTGATCGCCCTAGCGGGACGGGTGAGCAGTTCTTC
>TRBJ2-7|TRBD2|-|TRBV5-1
CASSPRTSGGSYEQYF
TGCGCCAGCAGCCCAAGGACTAGCGGGGGCTCCTACGAGCAGTACTTC
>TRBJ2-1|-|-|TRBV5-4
CASSSTQLGGEQFF
TGTGCCAGCAGCTCTACCCAACTAGGGGGTGAGCAGTTCTTC
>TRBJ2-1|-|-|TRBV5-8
CASSGAPKTGDSSYNEQFF
TGTGCCAGCAGCGGGGCCCCAAAGACAGGCGACAGCTCCTACAATGAGCAGTTCTTC
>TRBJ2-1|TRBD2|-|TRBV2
CASSFWGGAYNEQFF
TGTGCCAGCAGTTTTTGGGGAGGGGCCTACAATGAGCAGTTCTTC
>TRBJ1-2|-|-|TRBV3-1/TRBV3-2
CASSQGQNYGYTF
TGTGCCAGCAGCCAAGGGCAGAACTATGGCTACACCTTC
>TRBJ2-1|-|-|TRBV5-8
CASSRRDGYNEQFF
TGTGCCAGCAGCCGGAGGGACGGATACAATGAGCAGTTCTTC
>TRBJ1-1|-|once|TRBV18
CASSPRPGVEMNTEAFF
TGTGCCAGCTCACCACGGCCGGGAGTGGAAATGAACACTGAAGCTTTCTTT